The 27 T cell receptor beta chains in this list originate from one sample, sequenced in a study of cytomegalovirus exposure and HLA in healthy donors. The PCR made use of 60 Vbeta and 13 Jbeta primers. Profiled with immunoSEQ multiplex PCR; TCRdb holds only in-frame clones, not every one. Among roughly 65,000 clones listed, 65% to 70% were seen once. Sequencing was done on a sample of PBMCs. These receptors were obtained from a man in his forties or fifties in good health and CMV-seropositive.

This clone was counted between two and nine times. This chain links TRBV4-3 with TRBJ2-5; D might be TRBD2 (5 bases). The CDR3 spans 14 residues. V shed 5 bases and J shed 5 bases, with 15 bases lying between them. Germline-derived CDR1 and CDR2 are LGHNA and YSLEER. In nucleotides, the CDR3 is TGCGCCAGCAGCTCTAGCTGGCCTGGGGAGACCCAGTACTTC. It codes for CASSSSWPGETQYF.

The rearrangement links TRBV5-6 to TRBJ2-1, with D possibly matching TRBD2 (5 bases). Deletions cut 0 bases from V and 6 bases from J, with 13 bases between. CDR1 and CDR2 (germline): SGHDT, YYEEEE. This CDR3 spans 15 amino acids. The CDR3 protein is CASSLGGLGGNEQFF. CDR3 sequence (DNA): TGTGCCAGCAGCTTGGGGGGTTTAGGAGGCAATGAGCAGTTCTTC.

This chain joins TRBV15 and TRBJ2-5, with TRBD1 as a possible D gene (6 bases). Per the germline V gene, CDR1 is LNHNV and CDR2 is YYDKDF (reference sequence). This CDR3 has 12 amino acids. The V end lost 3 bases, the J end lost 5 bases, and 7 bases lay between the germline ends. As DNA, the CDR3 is TGTGCCACCAGCAGCAGGGGCGAGACCCAGTACTTC. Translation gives CATSSRGETQYF. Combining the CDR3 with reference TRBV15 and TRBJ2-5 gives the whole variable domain DAMVIQNPRYQVTQFGKPVTLSCSQTLNHNVMYWYQQKSSQAPKLLFHYYDKDFNNEADTPDNFQSRRPNTSFCFLDIRSPGLGDTAMYLCATSSRGETQYFGPGTRLLVL.

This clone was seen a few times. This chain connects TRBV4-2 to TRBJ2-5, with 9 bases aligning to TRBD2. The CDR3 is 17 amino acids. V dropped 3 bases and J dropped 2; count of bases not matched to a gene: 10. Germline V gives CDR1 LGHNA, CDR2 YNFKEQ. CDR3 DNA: TGTGCCAGCAGCCACCAAGAGGGTAGCGGGGGACAAGAGACCCAGTACTTC. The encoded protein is CASSHQEGSGGQETQYF.

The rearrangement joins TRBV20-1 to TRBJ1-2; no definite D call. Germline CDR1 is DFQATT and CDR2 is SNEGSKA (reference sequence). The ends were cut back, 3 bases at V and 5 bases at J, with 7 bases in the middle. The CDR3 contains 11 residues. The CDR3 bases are TGCAGTGCTAGGGGAGGGTATGGCTACACCTTC. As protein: CSARGGYGYTF.

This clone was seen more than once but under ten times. The CDR3 spells CASSLGEDSPLHF. For the CDR3, the DNA is TGTGCCAGCAGCTTAGGGGAGGATTCACCCCTCCACTTT. This chain links TRBV7-9 with TRBJ1-6, with D uncertain. The CDR3 has 13 amino acids. Germline V gene data show CDR1 as SEHNR and CDR2 as FQNEAQ (reference sequence). The ends were cut back, 1 base at V and 8 bases at J, with 6 bases in the middle.

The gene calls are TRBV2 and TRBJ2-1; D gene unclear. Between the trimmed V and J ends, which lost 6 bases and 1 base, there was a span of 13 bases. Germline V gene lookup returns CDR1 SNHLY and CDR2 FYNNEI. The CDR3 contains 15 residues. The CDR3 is CASSPPPESYNEQFF. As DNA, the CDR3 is TGTGCCAGCAGCCCCCCTCCGGAGTCCTACAATGAGCAGTTCTTC.

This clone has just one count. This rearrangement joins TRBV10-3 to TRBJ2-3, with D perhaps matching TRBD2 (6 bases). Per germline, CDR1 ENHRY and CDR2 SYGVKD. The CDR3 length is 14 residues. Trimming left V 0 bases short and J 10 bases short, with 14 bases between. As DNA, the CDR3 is TGTGCCATCAGTGAGTCGAACCGCGGGGTCGCGCAGTATTTT. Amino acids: CAISESNRGVAQYF.

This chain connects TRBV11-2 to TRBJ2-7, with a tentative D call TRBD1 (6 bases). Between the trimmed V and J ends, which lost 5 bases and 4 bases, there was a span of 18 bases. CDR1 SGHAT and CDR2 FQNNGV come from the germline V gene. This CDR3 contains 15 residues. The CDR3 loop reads CASSSNRDKSYEQYF. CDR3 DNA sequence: TGTGCCAGCAGCAGCAACCGGGACAAGAGTTACGAGCAGTACTTC.

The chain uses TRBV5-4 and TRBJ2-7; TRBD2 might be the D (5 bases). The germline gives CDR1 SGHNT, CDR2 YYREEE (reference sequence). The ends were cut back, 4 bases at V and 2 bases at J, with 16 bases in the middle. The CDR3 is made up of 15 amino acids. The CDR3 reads CASSRELQATYEQYF. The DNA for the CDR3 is TGTGCCAGCAGCCGGGAATTGCAGGCGACCTACGAGCAGTACTTC.

The chain's CDR3 is CASSGLAGSYEQYF. CDR3 bases: TGTGCCAGCAGTGGACTAGCGGGCTCCTACGAGCAGTACTTC. The chain links TRBV2 to TRBJ2-7, with 10 nucleotides matching TRBD2. The CDR3 runs 14 residues. The V gene's germline CDR1 is SNHLY and CDR2 FYNNEI. The V and J ends lost 4 bases and 0 bases, in that order; junction bases with no gene match: 0.

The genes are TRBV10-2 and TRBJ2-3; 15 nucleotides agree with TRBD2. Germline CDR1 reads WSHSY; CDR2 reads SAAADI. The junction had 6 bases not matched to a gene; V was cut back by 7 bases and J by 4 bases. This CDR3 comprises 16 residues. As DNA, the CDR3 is TGCGCCAGCACCGGGACTAGCGGGGGGAGGTCAGATACGCAGTATTTT. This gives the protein CASTGTSGGRSDTQYF.

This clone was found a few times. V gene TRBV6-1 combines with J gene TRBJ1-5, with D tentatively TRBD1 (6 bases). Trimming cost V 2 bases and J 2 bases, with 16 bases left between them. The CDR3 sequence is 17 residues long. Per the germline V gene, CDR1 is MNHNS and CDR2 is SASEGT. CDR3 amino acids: CASSENPGAVRNQPQHF. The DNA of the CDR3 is TGTGCCAGCAGTGAAAATCCAGGGGCAGTGCGCAATCAGCCCCAGCATTTT.

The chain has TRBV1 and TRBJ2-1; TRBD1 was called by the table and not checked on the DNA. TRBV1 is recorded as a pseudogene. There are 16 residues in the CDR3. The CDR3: CTSSLPGWASYNEQFF. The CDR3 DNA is TGCACCAGCAGCCTACCCGGCTGGGCTTCCTACAATGAGCAGTTCTTC.

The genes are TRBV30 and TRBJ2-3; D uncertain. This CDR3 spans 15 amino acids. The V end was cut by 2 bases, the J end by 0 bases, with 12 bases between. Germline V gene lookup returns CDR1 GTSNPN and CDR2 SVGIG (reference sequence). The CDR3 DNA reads TGTGCCTGGAGTCGCATAGCAGCGAGCACAGATACGCAGTATTTT. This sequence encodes CAWSRIAASTDTQYF.

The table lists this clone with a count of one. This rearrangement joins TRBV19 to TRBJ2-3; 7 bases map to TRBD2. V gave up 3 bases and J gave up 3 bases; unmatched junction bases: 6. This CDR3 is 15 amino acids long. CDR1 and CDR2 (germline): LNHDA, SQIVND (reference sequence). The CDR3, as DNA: TGTGCCAGTAGTATGAGCGGGAAGACGACAGATACGCAGTATTTT. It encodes CASSMSGKTTDTQYF. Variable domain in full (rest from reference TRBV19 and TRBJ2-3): DGGITQSPKYLFRKEGQNVTLSCEQNLNHDAMYWYRQDPGQGLRLIYYSQIVNDFQKGDIAEGYSVSREKKESFPLTVTSAQKNPTAFYLCASSMSGKTTDTQYFGPGTRLTVL.

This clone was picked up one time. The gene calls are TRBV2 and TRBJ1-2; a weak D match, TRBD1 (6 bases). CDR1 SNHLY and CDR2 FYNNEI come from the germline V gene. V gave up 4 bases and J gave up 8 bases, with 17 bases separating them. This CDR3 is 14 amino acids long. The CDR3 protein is CASSGQVLRDGYTF. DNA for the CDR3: TGTGCCAGCAGTGGACAGGTTTTAAGGGACGGCTACACCTTC.

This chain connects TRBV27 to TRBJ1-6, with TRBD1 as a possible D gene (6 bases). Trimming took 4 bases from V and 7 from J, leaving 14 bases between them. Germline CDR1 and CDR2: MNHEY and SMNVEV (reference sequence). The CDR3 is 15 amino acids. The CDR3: CASSSPDSRNSPLHF. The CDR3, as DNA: TGTGCCAGCAGTTCACCGGACAGCCGAAATTCACCCCTCCACTTT.

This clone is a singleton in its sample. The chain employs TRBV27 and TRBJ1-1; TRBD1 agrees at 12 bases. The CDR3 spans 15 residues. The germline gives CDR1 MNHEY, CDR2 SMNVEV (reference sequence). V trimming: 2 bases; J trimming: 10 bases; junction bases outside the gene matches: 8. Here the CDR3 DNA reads TGTGCCAGCAGTTTACCGCCGGGACAGGGGGCTCGAGCTTTCTTT. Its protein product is CASSLPPGQGARAFF.

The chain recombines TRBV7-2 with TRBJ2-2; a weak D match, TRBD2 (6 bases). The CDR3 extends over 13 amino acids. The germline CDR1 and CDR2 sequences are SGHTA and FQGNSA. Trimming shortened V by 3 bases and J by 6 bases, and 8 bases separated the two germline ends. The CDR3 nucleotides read TGTGCCAGCAGCTTCAGGGAGGCCGGGGAGCTGTTTTTT. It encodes CASSFREAGELFF.

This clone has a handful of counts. DNA for the CDR3: TGTGCCAGCAGAGGAGGGTCCACGAACACCGGGGAGCTGTTTTTT. It yields the protein CASRGGSTNTGELFF. V is TRBV7-2 and J is TRBJ2-2, with TRBD2 as a possible D gene (6 bases). The V end lost 6 bases, the J end lost 0 bases, and 11 bases lay between the germline ends. Germline V gene lookup returns CDR1 SGHTA and CDR2 FQGNSA. The CDR3 runs to 15 residues.

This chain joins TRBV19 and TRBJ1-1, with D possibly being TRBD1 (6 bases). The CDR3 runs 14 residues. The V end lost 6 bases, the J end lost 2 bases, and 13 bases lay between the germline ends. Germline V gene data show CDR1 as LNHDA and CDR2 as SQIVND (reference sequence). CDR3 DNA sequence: TGTGCCAGTAGAGAGACAGGTCGAAACACTGAAGCTTTCTTT. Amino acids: CASRETGRNTEAFF.

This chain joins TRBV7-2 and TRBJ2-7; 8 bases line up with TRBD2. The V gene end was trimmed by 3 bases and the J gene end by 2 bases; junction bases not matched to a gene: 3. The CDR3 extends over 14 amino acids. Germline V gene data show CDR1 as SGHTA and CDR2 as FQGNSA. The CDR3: CASSLTSDTYEQYF. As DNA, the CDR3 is TGTGCCAGCAGCTTGACTAGCGACACCTACGAGCAGTACTTC. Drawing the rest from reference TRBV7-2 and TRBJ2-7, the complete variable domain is GAGVSQSPSNKVTEKGKDVELRCDPISGHTALYWYRQSLGQGLEFLIYFQGNSAPDKSGLPSDRFSAERTGGSVSTLTIQRTQQEDSAVYLCASSLTSDTYEQYFGPGTRLTVT.

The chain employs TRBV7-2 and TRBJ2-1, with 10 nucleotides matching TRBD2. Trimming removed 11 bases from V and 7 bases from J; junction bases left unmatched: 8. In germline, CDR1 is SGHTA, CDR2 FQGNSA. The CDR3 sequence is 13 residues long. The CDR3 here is CAWALAGVNEQFF. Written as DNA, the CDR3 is TGTGCCTGGGCCCTAGCGGGAGTTAATGAGCAGTTCTTC.

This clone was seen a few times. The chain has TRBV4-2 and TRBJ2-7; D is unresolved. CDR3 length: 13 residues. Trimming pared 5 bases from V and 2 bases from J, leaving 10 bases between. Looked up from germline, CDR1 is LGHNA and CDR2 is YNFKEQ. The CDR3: CASSATGAYEQYF. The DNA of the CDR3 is TGTGCCAGCAGCGCAACCGGAGCCTACGAGCAGTACTTC.

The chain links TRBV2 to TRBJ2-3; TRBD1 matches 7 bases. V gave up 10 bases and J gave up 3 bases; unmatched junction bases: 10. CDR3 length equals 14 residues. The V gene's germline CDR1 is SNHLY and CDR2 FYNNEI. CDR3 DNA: TGTGCCACCGAGGGGGCAGGGGGAACAGATACGCAGTATTTT. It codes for CATEGAGGTDTQYF.

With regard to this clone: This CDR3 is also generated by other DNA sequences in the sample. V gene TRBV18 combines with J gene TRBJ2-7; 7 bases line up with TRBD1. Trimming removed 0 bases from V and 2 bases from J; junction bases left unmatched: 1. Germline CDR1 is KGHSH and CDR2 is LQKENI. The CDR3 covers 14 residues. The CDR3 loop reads CASSPPGGTYEQYF. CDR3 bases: TGTGCCAGCTCACCACCAGGGGGCACCTACGAGCAGTACTTC.